The clone carrying this T cell receptor (beta chain) was observed a handful of times. At one end, the junction sequence differs from germline, possibly due to a read error. The library targeted TCRbeta and was prepared with unique molecular identifiers. Each CDR3 protein gets one entry after TCRdb re-called the PCR reads with MiXCR. The sample lists 200,000 to 300,000 distinct CDR3 sequences; about 12% were seen once. The data are from a study of T-cell reconstitution after alpha-beta-depleted transplantation in children. Germline CDR1 SNHLY, CDR2 FYNNEI. The CDR3 loop spans 15 amino acids. The chain links TRBV2 to TRBJ2-4; perhaps D is TRBD1 or TRBD2 (7 bases each). The sequencing here drew on PBMCs from the stem cell graft donor, taken from the stem cell graft. The TCR was taken from a human donor who donated a stem cell graft to a child with acute lymphoblastic leukemia. The CDR3 sequence is CASRWEGADKNSQYF. The CDR3 nucleotides are TGTGCCAGCAGATGGGAGGGGGCGGACAAAAACAGTCAGTACTTC.